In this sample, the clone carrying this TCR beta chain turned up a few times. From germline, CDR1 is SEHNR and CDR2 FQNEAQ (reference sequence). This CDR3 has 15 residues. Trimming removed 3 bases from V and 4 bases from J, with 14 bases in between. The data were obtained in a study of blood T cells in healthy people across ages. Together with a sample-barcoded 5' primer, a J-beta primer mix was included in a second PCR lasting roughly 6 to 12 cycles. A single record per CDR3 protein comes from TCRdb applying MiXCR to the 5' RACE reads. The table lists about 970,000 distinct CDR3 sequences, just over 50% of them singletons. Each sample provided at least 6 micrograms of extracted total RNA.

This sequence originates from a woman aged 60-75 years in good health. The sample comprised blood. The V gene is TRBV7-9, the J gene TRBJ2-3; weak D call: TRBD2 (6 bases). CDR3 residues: CASSFNGRVADTQYF. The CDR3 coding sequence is TGTGCCAGCAGCTTCAACGGGAGAGTGGCAGATACGCAGTATTTT.